This T cell receptor (beta chain) was observed in a study of tumor-infiltrating lymphocytes in primary liver carcinoma. In germline, CDR1 is MNHEY, CDR2 SVGAGI. V was cut by 8 bases and J by 4 bases, with 17 bases left in between. The CDR3 sequence is 14 residues long. Investigators took RNA and DNA out together from roughly 20-30 mg of unsorted bulk tissue. Study outcomes and limitations: Tumors had a top-250-clone fraction that was significantly higher than blood (p = 0.039).

A constant-region primer served to make TCR beta cDNA from approximately 490 ng total RNA. Each TCR beta library was derived from three nested multiplex PCR rounds that employed slightly modified ARM-PCR. Forward primers for TRBV1-TRBV30 and a C-beta reverse primer served the first two PCR rounds, at roughly 10 cycles each. TCRdb reanalysed the multiplex PCR reads using MiXCR and keeps one entry per CDR3 protein. The sample has roughly 120,000 distinct CDR3 sequences, around 70% seen once. Comment on this clonotype: What it recognizes is unknown.

The clonotype originates from a woman aged 60 to 75 with primary liver carcinoma and hepatitis B virus infection. The chain joins TRBV6-5 to TRBJ1-1; perhaps TRBD1 as D (6 bases). Sequencing was done on a sample of tumor-adjacent normal liver tissue. CDR3 residues: CASGRGRESTEAFF. The DNA of the CDR3 is TGTGCCAGCGGCAGGGGTCGCGAGAGCACTGAAGCTTTCTTT.